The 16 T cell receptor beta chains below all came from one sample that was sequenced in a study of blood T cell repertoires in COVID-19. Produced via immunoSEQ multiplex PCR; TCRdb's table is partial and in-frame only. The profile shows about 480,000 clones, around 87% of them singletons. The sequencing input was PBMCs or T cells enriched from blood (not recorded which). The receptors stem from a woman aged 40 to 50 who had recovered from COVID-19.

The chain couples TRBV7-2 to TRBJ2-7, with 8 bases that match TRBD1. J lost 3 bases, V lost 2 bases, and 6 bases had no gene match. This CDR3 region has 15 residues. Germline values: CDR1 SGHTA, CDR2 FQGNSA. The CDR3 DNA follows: TGTGCCAGCAGCTTACCTCGGACAGGGAACTACGAGCAGTACTTC. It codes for CASSLPRTGNYEQYF.

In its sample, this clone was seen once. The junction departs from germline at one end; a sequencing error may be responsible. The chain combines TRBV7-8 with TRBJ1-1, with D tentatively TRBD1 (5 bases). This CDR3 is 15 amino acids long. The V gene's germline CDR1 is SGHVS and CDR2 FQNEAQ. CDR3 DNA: TGTGCCGGCAGCTTCACCGGGGGGGTGAACACTGAAGCTTTCTTT. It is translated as CAGSFTGGVNTEAFF.

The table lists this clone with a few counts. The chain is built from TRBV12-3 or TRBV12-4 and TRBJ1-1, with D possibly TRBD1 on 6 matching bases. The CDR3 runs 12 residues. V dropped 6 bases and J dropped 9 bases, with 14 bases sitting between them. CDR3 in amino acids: CASRDNRAKAFF. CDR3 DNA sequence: TGTGCCAGCAGGGATAACAGGGCGAAAGCTTTCTTT.

CDR3 protein: CASSSLAGQDNEQFF. The CDR3 nucleotides read TGCGCCAGCAGCTCCCTAGCGGGACAGGACAATGAGCAGTTCTTC. V usage is TRBV5-1 and J usage is TRBJ2-1; D possibly corresponds to TRBD2 (9 bases). This CDR3 spans 15 amino acids. Trimming left V 3 bases short and J 5 bases short, with 15 bases between. Germline V gene sequence: CDR1 SGHRS, CDR2 YFSETQ.

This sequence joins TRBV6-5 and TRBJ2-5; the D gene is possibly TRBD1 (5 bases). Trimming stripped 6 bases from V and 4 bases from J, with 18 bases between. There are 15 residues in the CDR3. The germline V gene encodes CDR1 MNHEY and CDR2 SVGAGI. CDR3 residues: CASRRVAGNSETQYF. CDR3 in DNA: TGTGCCAGCAGAAGGGTGGCAGGGAATTCAGAGACCCAGTACTTC.

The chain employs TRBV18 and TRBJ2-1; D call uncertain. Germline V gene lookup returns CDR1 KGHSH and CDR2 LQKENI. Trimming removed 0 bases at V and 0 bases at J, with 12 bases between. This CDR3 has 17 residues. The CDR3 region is CASSPPSPHSSYNEQFF. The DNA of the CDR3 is TGTGCCAGCTCACCACCGTCGCCCCACAGCTCCTACAATGAGCAGTTCTTC.

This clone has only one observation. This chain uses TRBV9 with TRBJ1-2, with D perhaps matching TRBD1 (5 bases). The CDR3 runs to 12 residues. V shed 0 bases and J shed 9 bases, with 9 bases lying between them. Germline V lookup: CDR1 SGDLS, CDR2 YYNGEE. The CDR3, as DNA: TGTGCCAGCAGCGTAGCGGAGGGGCGCTACACCTTC. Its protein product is CASSVAEGRYTF.

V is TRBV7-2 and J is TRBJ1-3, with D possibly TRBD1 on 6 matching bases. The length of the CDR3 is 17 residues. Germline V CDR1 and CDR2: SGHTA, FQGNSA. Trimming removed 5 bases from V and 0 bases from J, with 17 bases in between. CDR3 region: CASSLPVGQISGNTIYF. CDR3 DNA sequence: TGTGCCAGCAGCCTGCCGGTCGGACAGATCTCTGGAAACACCATATATTTT.

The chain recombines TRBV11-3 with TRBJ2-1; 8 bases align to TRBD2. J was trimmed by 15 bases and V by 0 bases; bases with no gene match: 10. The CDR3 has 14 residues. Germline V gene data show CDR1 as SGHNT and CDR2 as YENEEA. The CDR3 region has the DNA TGTGCCAGCAGCTTAGAGGGGGTAGCGGGAAGGTTGTTCTTC. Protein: CASSLEGVAGRLFF.

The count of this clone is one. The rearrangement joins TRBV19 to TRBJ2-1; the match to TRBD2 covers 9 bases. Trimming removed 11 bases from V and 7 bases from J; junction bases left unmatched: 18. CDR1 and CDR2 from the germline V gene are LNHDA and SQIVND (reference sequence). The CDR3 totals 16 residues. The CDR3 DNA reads TGTGCCTCCTACCCCATGGGAGCGGGAGGAAGGAATGAGCAGTTCTTC. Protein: CASYPMGAGGRNEQFF.

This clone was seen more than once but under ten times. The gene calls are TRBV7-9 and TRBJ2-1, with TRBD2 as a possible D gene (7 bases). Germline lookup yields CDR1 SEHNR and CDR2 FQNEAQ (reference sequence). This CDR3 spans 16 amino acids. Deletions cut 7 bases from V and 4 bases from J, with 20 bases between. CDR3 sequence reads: CASTGDLADLYNEQFF. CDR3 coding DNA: TGTGCCAGCACAGGGGATCTAGCGGACCTTTACAATGAGCAGTTCTTC.

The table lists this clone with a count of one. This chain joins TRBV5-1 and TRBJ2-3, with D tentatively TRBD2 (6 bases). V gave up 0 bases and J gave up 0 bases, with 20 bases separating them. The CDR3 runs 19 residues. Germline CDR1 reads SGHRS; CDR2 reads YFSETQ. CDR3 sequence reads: CASSLARHIGSLSTDTQYF. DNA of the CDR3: TGCGCCAGCAGCTTGGCCCGACATATCGGGAGCTTAAGCACAGATACGCAGTATTTT.

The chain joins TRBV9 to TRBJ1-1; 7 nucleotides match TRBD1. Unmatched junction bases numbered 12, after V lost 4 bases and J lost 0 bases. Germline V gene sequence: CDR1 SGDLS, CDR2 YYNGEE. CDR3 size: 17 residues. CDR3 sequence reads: CASSPIGPGQVNTEAFF. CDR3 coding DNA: TGTGCCAGCAGCCCCATAGGCCCCGGACAGGTGAACACTGAAGCTTTCTTT.

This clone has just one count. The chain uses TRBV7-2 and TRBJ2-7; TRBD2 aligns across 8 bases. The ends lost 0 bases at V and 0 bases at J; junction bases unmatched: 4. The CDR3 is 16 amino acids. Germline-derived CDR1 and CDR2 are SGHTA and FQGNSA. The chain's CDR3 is CASSLAQAGGSYEQYF. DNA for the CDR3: TGTGCCAGCAGCTTAGCTCAGGCGGGAGGCTCCTACGAGCAGTACTTC.

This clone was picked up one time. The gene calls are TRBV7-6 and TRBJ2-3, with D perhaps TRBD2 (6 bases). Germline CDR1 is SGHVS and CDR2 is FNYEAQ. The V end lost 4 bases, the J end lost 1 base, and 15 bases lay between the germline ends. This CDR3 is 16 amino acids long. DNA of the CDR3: TGTGCCAGCAGCTACCGACTAGAGCGGGGCACAGATACGCAGTATTTT. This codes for CASSYRLERGTDTQYF.

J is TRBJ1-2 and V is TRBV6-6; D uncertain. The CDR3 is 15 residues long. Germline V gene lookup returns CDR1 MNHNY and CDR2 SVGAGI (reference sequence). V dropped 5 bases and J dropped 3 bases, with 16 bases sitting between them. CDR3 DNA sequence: TGTGCCAGCAGTGCGCGGGGAATTGAGGACTATGGCTACACCTTC. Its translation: CASSARGIEDYGYTF.